This entry is about one T cell receptor (beta chain). Its antigen is not identified. This may come from a read error, since a much larger clone is one base off. Clinicians made diagnoses from clinical symptoms, serum thyroxine, TRAb, thyroid ultrasound and orbital computed tomography. The CDR3 runs 15 residues. Germline V gene lookup returns CDR1 LGHNA and CDR2 YSLEER. This entry belongs to a study of Graves' ophthalmopathy and Graves' hyperthyroidism. Study-level results: Classification of ophthalmopathy versus stable hyperthyroidism by a 13-signature model yielded around 90% sensitivity and approximately 80% specificity.

For repertoire sequencing, the TCR beta CDR3 regions were amplified from RNA transcripts. A first-round RT-PCR used HTBI primers, followed by a second-round multiplex PCR. TCRdb called the multiplex PCR reads again in MiXCR, with one record for every CDR3 protein. The data contain roughly 1.1 million distinct CDR3 sequences, less than 45% of them singletons. The sequenced sample was peripheral blood or thyroid tissue (not recorded which). This rearrangement joins TRBV4-3 to TRBJ1-5; tentative D call: TRBD1 (5 bases). This receptor was obtained from an adult man with Graves' hyperthyroidism. CDR3 in DNA: TGCGCCAGCAGCCAAGGGGGGGGGTTGACGCAGCCCCATCATTTT. Its protein is CASSQGGGLTQPHHF.